This T cell receptor (beta chain) was found in a study of Graves' ophthalmopathy and Graves' hyperthyroidism. TCR beta CDR3 amplification used RNA transcripts. Following a first-round RT-PCR that used HTBI primers, a second-round multiplex PCR was carried out. MiXCR, run by TCRdb on the multiplex PCR reads, gives a single entry per CDR3 protein. The repertoire has about 1.1 million distinct CDR3 sequences, 36% of them found once; the top ten carry approximately 10%. Worth noting for this clonotype: Its antigen is not identified.

The V segment lost 8 bases and the J segment 2 bases; nucleotides outside the gene matches: 11. Germline V gives CDR1 SQVTM, CDR2 ANQGSEA. This CDR3 region has 14 residues. The study, taken as a whole, reports: Discrimination between ophthalmopathy and stable hyperthyroidism by a 13-signature model showed about 89% sensitivity and about 80% specificity.

The clonotype originates from an adult man with Graves' hyperthyroidism. Sequencing was done on a sample of peripheral blood or thyroid tissue (not recorded which). The gene calls are TRBV29-1 and TRBJ2-5; 7 positions match TRBD2. The chain's CDR3 is CSLEGAGLQETQYF. As DNA, the CDR3 is TGCAGCTTAGAAGGAGCGGGGCTTCAAGAGACCCAGTACTTC.